The sequence of this T cell receptor beta chain was determined in a study of CD8 T cells in ankylosing spondylitis. Per the germline V gene, CDR1 is SGDLS and CDR2 is YYNGEE. This CDR3 has 16 residues. Between the trimmed V and J ends, which lost 4 bases and 7 bases, there was a span of 20 bases. Using its own MiXCR run on the 5' RACE reads, TCRdb lists one record per CDR3 protein. The sample has some 38,000 distinct CDR3 sequences, less than 4% seen once. This clonotype was detected a few times. The rearrangement joins TRBV9 to TRBJ1-4; weak D call: TRBD1 (6 bases). The sequence came from a male donor with ankylosing spondylitis or in good health (not recorded which). The sample comprised blood, either unsorted or a sorted T cell fraction (not recorded which). CDR3 loop: CASSPHDRPMVEKLFF. CDR3 bases: TGTGCCAGCAGCCCCCACGACAGGCCGATGGTTGAAAAACTGTTTTTT. Drawing the rest from reference TRBV9 and TRBJ1-4, the complete variable domain is DSGVTQTPKHLITATGQRVTLRCSPRSGDLSVYWYQQSLDQGLQFLIQYYNGEERAKGNILERFSAQQFPDLHSELNLSSLELGDSALYFCASSPHDRPMVEKLFFGSGTQLSVL.